The clone carrying this TCR beta chain showed up just once. Its antigen remains unidentified. The record originates from a study of T cell responses to AZD1222 COVID-19 vaccine. Whole-study results and caveats: A mostly white British donor set with more females was recruited, and clonal diversity was possibly underestimated. Repertoires were collected only later (after the peak T cell response had occurred). When two AZD1222 doses had been given, Spike-specific TCR breadth and depth rose. There were vaccine-associated CD4 TCRs across spike, dominant at 160-218 and 743-854.

The CDR3 has 14 amino acids. Trimming removed 5 bases at V and 0 bases at J, with 8 bases between. Per the germline V gene, CDR1 is LGHDT and CDR2 is YNNKEL (reference sequence). The repertoire was sequenced with immunoSEQ multiplex PCR; TCRdb's copy has only in-frame clones and lacks some. Here the sample spans 150,000 to 200,000 clones, around 93% being singletons. This receptor was obtained from an adult in good health. The V and J genes are TRBV3-1 (or the pseudogene TRBV3-2) and TRBJ1-3; tentatively, D is TRBD1 (6 bases). The material was peripheral blood, obtained on day 0 of AZD1222 vaccination. The CDR3 reads CASSDRPSGNTIYF. The CDR3 DNA sequence: TGTGCCAGCAGCGACAGGCCCTCTGGAAACACCATATATTTT.